A selection of T cell receptor beta chains follows, all from one sample in a study of T cells in Graves' hyperthyroidism and ophthalmopathy. TCRdb recomputed calls from the multiplex PCR reads with MiXCR, one row per CDR3 protein. Of fewer than 400,000 distinct CDR3 sequences listed, roughly 25% are singletons. The sample consisted of blood. The receptors shown here come from a man aged 45-65 years with Graves' hyperthyroidism. The CDR3 runs from the conserved cysteine through the conserved F or W. Fields, in order: clone size, J gene, V gene, D gene, CDR3 protein, CDR3 DNA. The D gene is left open where the match is weak. Not every row has a clone size; where given, it reads once, few, many or a size class.

>many|TRBJ1-5|TRBV12-3/TRBV12-4|.
CASSPGQLNQPQHF
TGTGCCAGCAGTCCCGGACAGCTAAATCAGCCCCAGCATTTT
>once|TRBJ1-6|TRBV12-3/TRBV12-4|.
CASSLLPPFDNSPLHF
TGTGCCAGCAGTTTATTACCCCCCTTCGATAATTCACCCCTCCACTTT
>.|TRBJ2-1|TRBV15|TRBD1
CATSRDLGQGWNEQFF
TGTGCCACCAGCAGAGATCTGGGACAGGGGTGGAATGAGCAGTTCTTC
>many|TRBJ2-7|TRBV19|.
CASSPGRNYEQYF
TGTGCCAGTAGCCCGGGACGTAATTACGAGCAGTACTTC
>.|TRBJ1-2|TRBV2|TRBD1
CASRRTGSDYTF
TGTGCCAGCAGAAGGACAGGGAGCGACTACACCTTC
>.|TRBJ2-3|TRBV20-1|.
CSASGLPRADTQYF
TGCAGTGCAAGTGGACTGCCTCGGGCAGATACGCAGTATTTT
>few|TRBJ2-3|TRBV20-1|TRBD2
CSARLLAGNTDTQYF
TGCAGTGCTAGGCTTTTAGCGGGGAACACAGATACGCAGTATTTT
>.|TRBJ2-2|TRBV12-3/TRBV12-4|TRBD1
CASSLLEGQPFRNTGELFF
TGTGCCAGCAGTTTATTAGAGGGACAGCCCTTCAGGAACACCGGGGAGCTGTTTTTT
>many|TRBJ2-1|TRBV5-1|.
CASSLGGSYNEQFF
TGTGCCAGCAGCTTAGGTGGCTCCTACAATGAGCAGTTCTTC
>many|TRBJ2-7|TRBV7-9|.
CASSPKLGGPVDEQYF
TGTGCCAGCAGCCCCAAGTTGGGGGGGCCTGTCGACGAGCAGTACTTC
>few|TRBJ1-5|TRBV4-1|.
CASSQGQGLGNQPQHF
TGCGCCAGCAGCCAAGGGCAGGGGCTCGGCAATCAGCCCCAGCATTTT
>.|TRBJ2-3|TRBV9|TRBD1
CASSTYRGLSTDTQYF
TGTGCCAGCAGCACTTACAGGGGGCTTAGCACAGATACGCAGTATTTT
>few|TRBJ1-5|TRBV18|.
CASSSQGQPQHF
TGTGCCAGCTCATCGCAGGGTCAGCCCCAGCATTTT
>few|TRBJ1-1|TRBV9|.
CASSVEINTEAFF
TGTGCCAGCAGCGTGGAAATCAACACTGAAGCTTTCTTT
>few|TRBJ2-2|TRBV11-2|TRBD2
CASSPRAGGGGELFF
TGTGCCAGCAGCCCCAGAGCGGGAGGAGGCGGGGAGCTGTTTTTT
>many|TRBJ2-1|TRBV27|.
CASSFGVLGTNEQFF
TGTGCCAGCAGTTTCGGTGTTCTTGGAACAAATGAGCAGTTCTTC
>few|TRBJ2-3|TRBV5-1|TRBD1
CASSLGTGSTSTDTQYF
TGCGCCAGCAGCCTCGGGACAGGGAGTACTAGCACAGATACGCAGTATTTT
>once|TRBJ2-7|TRBV6-1|TRBD1
CASSLDRETYEQYF
TGTGCCAGCAGCTTGGACAGGGAAACCTACGAGCAGTACTTC
>few|TRBJ2-1|TRBV7-2|.
CASSLAPLDEQFF
TGTGCCAGCAGCTTAGCTCCCCTTGACGAGCAGTTCTTC
>few|TRBJ2-2|TRBV18|.
CASSPSSGGGELFF
TGTGCCAGCTCACCAAGTAGCGGAGGCGGGGAGCTGTTTTTT
>few|TRBJ1-1|TRBV30|.
CAWSRRNTEAFF
TGTGCCTGGAGTAGGAGGAACACTGAAGCTTTCTTT
>.|TRBJ2-4|TRBV19|TRBD1
CASSPDPPHRGDAKNIQYF
TGTGCCAGTAGTCCCGACCCCCCCCACAGGGGTGACGCCAAAAACATTCAGTACTTC
>many|TRBJ2-5|TRBV6-2/TRBV6-3|.
CASSYSRSGFGGPQYF
TGTGCCAGCAGTTACTCGAGGTCGGGCTTTGGAGGGCCCCAGTACTTC
>many|TRBJ2-5|TRBV2|.
CASHEGTQETQYF
TGTGCCAGCCACGAGGGGACACAAGAGACCCAGTACTTC
>few|TRBJ2-1|TRBV7-2|.
CASGLEGPLTGEQFF
TGTGCCAGCGGCTTAGAAGGACCTCTAACTGGTGAGCAGTTCTTC
>.|TRBJ2-7|TRBV3-1|.
CASSQGMSRGEQYF
TGTGCCAGCAGCCAAGGTATGAGCAGGGGAGAACAGTACTTC
>few|TRBJ1-4|TRBV3-1|.
CASSQDGGRTNEKLFF
TGTGCCAGCAGCCAAGATGGGGGACGGACTAATGAAAAACTGTTTTTT
>few|TRBJ2-7|TRBV20-1|.
CSAGSDRYEQYF
TGCAGTGCCGGGTCGGACCGATACGAGCAGTACTTC
>few|TRBJ2-1|TRBV7-6|TRBD1
CASSPNPGQGRNEQFF
TGTGCCAGCAGCCCGAACCCGGGACAGGGGAGGAATGAGCAGTTCTTC
>.|TRBJ2-5|TRBV7-9|TRBD2
CASSRTGTSIETQYF
TGTGCCAGCAGCCGAACCGGGACTAGTATAGAGACCCAGTACTTC
>.|TRBJ2-1|TRBV3-1|TRBD2
CASSPGLAGKSSYNEQFF
TGTGCCAGCAGCCCCGGACTAGCGGGAAAGAGCTCCTACAATGAGCAGTTCTTC
>.|TRBJ2-1|TRBV20-1|.
CNHPGKSSYNEQFF
TGCAACCACCCCGGGAAGAGCTCCTACAATGAGCAGTTCTTC
>many|TRBJ1-2|TRBV3-1|.
CASSQGTNYGYTF
TGTGCCAGCAGCCAGGGAACTAACTATGGCTACACCTTC
>.|TRBJ2-2|TRBV10-3|.
CAISESRGNTGELFF
TGTGCCATCAGTGAGTCCCGGGGGAACACCGGGGAGCTGTTTTTT